This is a list of T cell receptor beta chains from one sample in a study of blood T cell repertoires in COVID-19. The method was immunoSEQ multiplex PCR; TCRdb's version includes in-frame clones alone and lacks a portion of them. The table includes 120,000 or so clones, roughly 80% detected once. The source material was peripheral blood. The receptors derive from a woman aged 30 to 39 who had recovered from COVID-19. The conserved cysteine and the conserved F or W are not part of the CDR3 here. Clone size is given for some rows only: seen once, a few or many times, or a class if the clone is expanded.

V,size,J,CDR3
TRBV13,NA,TRBJ1-2,ASSLGGTGGYGYT
TRBV27,NA,TRBJ2-7,ASSSGTGVFEQY
TRBV27,NA,TRBJ2-3,ASSLRGGFATDTQY
TRBV10-2,NA,TRBJ2-7,ASSPGAGGEQY
TRBV7-8,NA,TRBJ2-7,ASSLTTGRNEQY
TRBV19,NA,TRBJ1-5,ASNRGKGSNQPQH
TRBV6-6,once,TRBJ2-1,ASSYSSGSSYNEQF
TRBV7-3,NA,TRBJ2-1,ASSLGGGGYNEQF
TRBV6-5,NA,TRBJ2-7,ASSYRGAGVPYEQY
TRBV29-1,NA,TRBJ1-2,SVEAANPLYGYT
TRBV29-1,few,TRBJ1-1,SVVRDMNTEAF
TRBV9,NA,TRBJ1-5,ASSVEPGRDQPQH
TRBV2,once,TRBJ1-1,ASSVQGRSEAF
TRBV12-5,NA,TRBJ2-3,ASGWTGGGSTDTQY
TRBV5-1,NA,TRBJ2-1,ASSLGASGRVNEQF
TRBV19,NA,TRBJ1-5,ASSALQGLSQPQH
TRBV5-1,NA,TRBJ2-6,ASSQTGGANVLT
TRBV10-3,NA,TRBJ1-4,AISGTTGTGEKLF